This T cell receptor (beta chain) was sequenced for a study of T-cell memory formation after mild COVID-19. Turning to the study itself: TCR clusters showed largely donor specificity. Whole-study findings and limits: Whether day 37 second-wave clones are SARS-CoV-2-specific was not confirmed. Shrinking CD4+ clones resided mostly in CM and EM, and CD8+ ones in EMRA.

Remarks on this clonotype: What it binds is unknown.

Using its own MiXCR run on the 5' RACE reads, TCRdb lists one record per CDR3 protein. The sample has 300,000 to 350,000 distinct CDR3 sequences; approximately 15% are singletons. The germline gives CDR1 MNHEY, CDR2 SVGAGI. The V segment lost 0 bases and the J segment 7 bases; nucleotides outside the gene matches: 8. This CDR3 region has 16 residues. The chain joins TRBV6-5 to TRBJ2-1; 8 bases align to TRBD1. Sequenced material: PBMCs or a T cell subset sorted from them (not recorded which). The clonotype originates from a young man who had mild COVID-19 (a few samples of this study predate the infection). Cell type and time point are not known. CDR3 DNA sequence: TGTGCCAGCAGTTACTCGGGGAGCAGGGGGCAAAATGAGCAGTTCTTC. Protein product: CASSYSGSRGQNEQFF.